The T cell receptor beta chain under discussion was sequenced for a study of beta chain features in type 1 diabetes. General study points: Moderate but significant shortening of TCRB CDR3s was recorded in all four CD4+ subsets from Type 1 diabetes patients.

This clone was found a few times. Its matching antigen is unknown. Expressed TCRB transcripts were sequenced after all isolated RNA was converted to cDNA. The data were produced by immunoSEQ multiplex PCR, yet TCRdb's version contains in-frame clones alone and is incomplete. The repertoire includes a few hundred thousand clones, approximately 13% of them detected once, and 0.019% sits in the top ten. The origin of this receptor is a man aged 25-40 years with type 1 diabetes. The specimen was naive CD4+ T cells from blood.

The CDR3 nucleotides read TGTGCCAGCAGCTGGACAGCGAACACCGGGGAGCTGTTTTTT. Protein: CASSWTANTGELFF. The rearrangement uses TRBV27 and TRBJ2-2, with D perhaps TRBD1 (6 bases). V gave up 6 bases and J gave up 0 bases, with 8 bases separating them. The CDR3 runs to 14 residues. Germline assignment: CDR1 MNHEY and CDR2 SMNVEV (reference sequence).